This TCR beta chain derives from a study of T cell repertoires in cytomegalovirus infection. Study in general: HLA-B-restricted CMV epitopes that are well studied were used alongside recently identified HLA-C-restricted ones. Public TCR beta signatures marked donors with CMV infection and the matching HLA.

This clonotype was picked up a small number of times. Its antigen is as yet unknown. TCRdb passed the reads through MiXCR, listing each CDR3 protein once. The sample includes fewer than 350,000 distinct CDR3 sequences, about 27% of them seen just once. The source is a human donor in good health (CMV status not recorded). Some clones in this sample may be carry-over from other donors' samples. Specimen: cultured PBMCs, collected from culture after CMV antigen stimulation.

The CDR3 nucleotides read TGTGCCAGCAGCTTGAGCGGGATAAGCTCCTACGAGCAGTACTTC. It yields the protein CASSLSGISSYEQYF. V is TRBV7-2 and J is TRBJ2-7; the match to TRBD2 covers 7 bases. This CDR3 has 15 residues. Losses at the gene ends were 3 bases for V and 0 bases for J; bases not matched to a gene: 5. Per germline, CDR1 SGHTA and CDR2 FQGNSA.